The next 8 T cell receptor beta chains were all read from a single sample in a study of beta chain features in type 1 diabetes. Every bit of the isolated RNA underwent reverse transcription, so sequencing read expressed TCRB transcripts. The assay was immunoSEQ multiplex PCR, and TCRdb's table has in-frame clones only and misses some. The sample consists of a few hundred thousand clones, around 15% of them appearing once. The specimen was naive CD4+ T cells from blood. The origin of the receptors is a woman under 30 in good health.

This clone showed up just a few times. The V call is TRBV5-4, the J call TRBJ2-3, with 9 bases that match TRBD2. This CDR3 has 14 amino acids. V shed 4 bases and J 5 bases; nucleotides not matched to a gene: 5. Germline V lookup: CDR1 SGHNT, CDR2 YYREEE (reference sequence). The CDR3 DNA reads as TGTGCCAGCAGCAAGGGACTAGCAGTAGATACGCAGTATTTT. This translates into CASSKGLAVDTQYF.

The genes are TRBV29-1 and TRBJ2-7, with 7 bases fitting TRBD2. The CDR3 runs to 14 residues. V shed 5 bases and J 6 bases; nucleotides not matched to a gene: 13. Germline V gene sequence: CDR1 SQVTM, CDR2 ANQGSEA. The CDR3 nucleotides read TGCAGCGTTTCGACTCGGACTAGGGAGGGCGAGCAGTACTTC. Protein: CSVSTRTREGEQYF.

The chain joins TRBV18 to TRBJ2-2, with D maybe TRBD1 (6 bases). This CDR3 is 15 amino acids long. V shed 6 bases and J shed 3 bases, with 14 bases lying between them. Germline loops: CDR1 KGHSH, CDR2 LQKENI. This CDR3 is CASSPTDSYTGELFF. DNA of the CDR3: TGTGCCAGCTCTCCGACGGACAGTTACACCGGGGAGCTGTTTTTT.

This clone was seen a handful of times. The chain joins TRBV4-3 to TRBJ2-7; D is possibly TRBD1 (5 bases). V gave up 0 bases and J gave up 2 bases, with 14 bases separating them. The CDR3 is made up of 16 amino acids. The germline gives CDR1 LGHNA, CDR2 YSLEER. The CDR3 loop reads CASSQDSPLGPYEQYF. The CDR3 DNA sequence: TGCGCCAGCAGCCAAGATAGCCCCCTGGGGCCCTACGAGCAGTACTTC.

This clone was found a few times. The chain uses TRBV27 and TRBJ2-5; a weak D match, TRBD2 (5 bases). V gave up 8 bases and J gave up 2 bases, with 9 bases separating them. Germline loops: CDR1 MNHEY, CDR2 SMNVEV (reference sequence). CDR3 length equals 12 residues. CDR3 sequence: CASRTGQETQYF. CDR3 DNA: TGTGCCAGCCGGACGGGGCAAGAGACCCAGTACTTC.

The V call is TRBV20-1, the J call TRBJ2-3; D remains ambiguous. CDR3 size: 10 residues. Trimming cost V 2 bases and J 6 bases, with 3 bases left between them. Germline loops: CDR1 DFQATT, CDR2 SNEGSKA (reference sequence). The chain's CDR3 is CSARSDTQYF. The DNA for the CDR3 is TGCAGTGCTAGATCGGATACGCAGTATTTT.

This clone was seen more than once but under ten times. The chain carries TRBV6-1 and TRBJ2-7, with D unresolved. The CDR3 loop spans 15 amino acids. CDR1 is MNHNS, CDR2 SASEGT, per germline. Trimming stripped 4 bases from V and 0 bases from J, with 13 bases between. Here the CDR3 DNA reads TGTGCCAGCAGTGGTAAAACAGATTTCTCCTACGAGCAGTACTTC. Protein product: CASSGKTDFSYEQYF.

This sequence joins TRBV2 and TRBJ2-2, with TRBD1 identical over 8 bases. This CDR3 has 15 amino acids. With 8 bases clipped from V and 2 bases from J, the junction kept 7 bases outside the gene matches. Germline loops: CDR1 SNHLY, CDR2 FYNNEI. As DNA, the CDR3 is TGTGCCAGCCTAATGGACAGGGCTAACACCGGGGAGCTGTTTTTT. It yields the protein CASLMDRANTGELFF. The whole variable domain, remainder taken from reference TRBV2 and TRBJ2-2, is EPEVTQTPSHQVTQMGQEVILRCVPISNHLYFYWYRQILGQKVEFLVSFYNNEISEKSEIFDDQFSVERPDGSNFTLKIRSTKLEDSAMYFCASLMDRANTGELFFGEGSRLTVL.